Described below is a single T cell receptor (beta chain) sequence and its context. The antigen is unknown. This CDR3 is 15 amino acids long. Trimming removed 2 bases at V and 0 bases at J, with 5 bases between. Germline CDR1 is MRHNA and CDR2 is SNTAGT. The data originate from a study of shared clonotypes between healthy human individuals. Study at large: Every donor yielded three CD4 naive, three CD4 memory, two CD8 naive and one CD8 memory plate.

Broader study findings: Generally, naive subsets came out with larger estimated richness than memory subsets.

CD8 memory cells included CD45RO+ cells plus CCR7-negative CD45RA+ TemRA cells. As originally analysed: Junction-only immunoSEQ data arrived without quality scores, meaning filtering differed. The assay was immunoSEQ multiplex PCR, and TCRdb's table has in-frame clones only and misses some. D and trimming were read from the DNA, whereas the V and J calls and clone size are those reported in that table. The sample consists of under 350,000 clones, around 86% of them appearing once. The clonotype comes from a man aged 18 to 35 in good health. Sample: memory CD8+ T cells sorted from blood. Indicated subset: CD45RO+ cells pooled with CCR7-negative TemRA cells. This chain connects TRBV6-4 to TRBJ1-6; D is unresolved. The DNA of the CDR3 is TGTGCCAGCAGTGACGGCAGCTCCTATAATTCACCCCTCCACTTT. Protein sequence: CASSDGSSYNSPLHF.